Listed below are T cell receptor beta chains from one sample, sequenced in a study of OX40 agonist ivuxolimab in advanced cancers. The repertoire was sequenced with immunoSEQ multiplex PCR; TCRdb's copy has only in-frame clones and lacks some. The sample holds around 67,000 clones, 87% seen once. Sample: CD4+ or CD8+ T cells sorted from blood, taken in a trial of the OX40 agonist ivuxolimab. Receptor source: an adult with an advanced solid tumor such as melanoma, head and neck, liver or kidney cancer. CDR3s include the opening cysteine and the closing phenylalanine or tryptophan. Fields, in order: clone size, J gene, D gene, V gene, CDR3 length, CDR3 DNA, CDR3 protein. A D gene is named only where the DNA matches it firmly. A clone size is listed for some rows: how often the clone was seen (once, few, many), or a class if it is expanded.

. TRBJ2-3 . TRBV30 15 TGTGCCTGGAGTGTACTATGGGACCGCACAGATACGCAGTATTTT CAWSVLWDRTDTQYF
few TRBJ2-2 TRBD1 TRBV19 17 TGTGCCAGTAGTTTCAGGACAGGGACCGTGAACACCGGGGAGCTGTTTTTT CASSFRTGTVNTGELFF
few TRBJ2-1 . TRBV13 15 TGTGCCAGCAGCTTGTTCAGGGCCTTTTACAATGAGCAGTTCTTC CASSLFRAFYNEQFF
. TRBJ1-5 TRBD1 TRBV10-3 14 TGTGCCATCAGTGAGGACAGGGGCAATCAGCCCCAGCATTTT CAISEDRGNQPQHF
. TRBJ1-4 . TRBV28 15 TGTGCCAGCAGTCCTCCGGGACCGATTAATGAAAAACTGTTTTTT CASSPPGPINEKLFF
. TRBJ2-5 TRBD1 TRBV5-1 15 TGCGCCAGCAGCCCGGACAGGGTTGGACAAGAGACCCAGTACTTC CASSPDRVGQETQYF
. TRBJ1-2 . TRBV28 10 TGTGCCAGCAGCCATCCCGGCTACACCTTC CASSHPGYTF
. TRBJ1-4 TRBD1 TRBV11-2 17 TGTGCCAGCAGCTTATTAGGGTCCGGGACAGGGCCCGAAAAACTGTTTTTT CASSLLGSGTGPEKLFF
once TRBJ2-1 TRBD2 TRBV7-8 15 TGTGCCAGCAGCTTAGTCGGGGGGGCAGGGAATGAGCAGTTCTTC CASSLVGGAGNEQFF
. TRBJ1-3 TRBD1 TRBV19 14 TGTGCCAGTAATGACAGGGGGCTTGGAAACACCATATATTTT CASNDRGLGNTIYF
. TRBJ2-6 . TRBV5-5 20 TGTGCCAGCAGCCAGAAGGTCATGCAGGGGAGAGGCTCTGGGGCCAACGTCCTGACTTTC CASSQKVMQGRGSGANVLTF
. TRBJ2-7 . TRBV4-3 14 TGCGCCAGCAGCCAAGACCAGGGGCCCTACGAGCAGTACTTC CASSQDQGPYEQYF
few TRBJ1-3 . TRBV30 12 TGTGCCTGGAAAATCAATGGAAACACCATATATTTT CAWKINGNTIYF
. TRBJ2-7 TRBD2 TRBV10-3 17 TGTGCCATCAGTGAGTCTGGGCTCGGGAGCGGGGACTACGAGCAGTACTTC CAISESGLGSGDYEQYF
. TRBJ2-6 . TRBV11-2 17 TGTGCCAGCAGCTTCCGGCCCCTTGGCTCTGGGGCCAACGTCCTGACTTTC CASSFRPLGSGANVLTF
. TRBJ2-1 . TRBV11-3 13 TGTGCCAGCAGCTTAGATTCTATAAATGAGCAGTTCTTC CASSLDSINEQFF
once TRBJ2-1 . TRBV29-1 12 TGCAGCGTTCCCAGGGCCAGCAATGAGCAGTTCTTC CSVPRASNEQFF
once TRBJ2-1 TRBD2 TRBV11-2 14 TGTGCCAGCAGCCCTGGGACTAGCTACAATGAGCAGTTCTTC CASSPGTSYNEQFF
. TRBJ2-4 . TRBV6-1 17 TGTGCCAGCAGTGAAGCCGGAGGGGGCGGCTGGGCAAACATTCAGTACTTC CASSEAGGGGWANIQYF
. TRBJ2-1 TRBD2 TRBV2 15 TGTGCCAGCATCCCGAGTAGCGGGGACTACAATGAGCAGTTCTTC CASIPSSGDYNEQFF
once TRBJ1-2 TRBD1 TRBV2 14 TGTGCCAGCAGGCCCGGGACAGGGTCCTATGGCTACACCTTC CASRPGTGSYGYTF
few TRBJ1-5 . TRBV28 13 TGTGCCAGCAGTTGGGCACTTAATCAGCCCCAGCATTTT CASSWALNQPQHF
. TRBJ2-5 . TRBV19 14 TGTGCCAGTAGTATCGCGGGGATCCGGGAGACCCAGTACTTC CASSIAGIRETQYF
once TRBJ2-2 TRBD1 TRBV11-2 15 TGTGCCAGCAGCTTAGAAGGGGGCAGCACCGGGGAGCTGTTTTTT CASSLEGGSTGELFF
few TRBJ2-1 . TRBV29-1 14 TGCAGCGTTCGGGGGCTTACAGGACACAATGAGCAGTTCTTC CSVRGLTGHNEQFF
. TRBJ2-1 . TRBV6-5 12 TGTGCCAGCAGCTCCGAGGGAAATGAGCAGTTCTTC CASSSEGNEQFF
. TRBJ2-7 . TRBV7-2 12 TGTGCCAGCAGCAAGGATGTCTACGAGCAGTACTTC CASSKDVYEQYF
. TRBJ1-3 . TRBV7-2 15 TGTGCCAGCAGCTTACTCGCGATCTCTGGAAACACCATATATTTT CASSLLAISGNTIYF
. TRBJ1-2 . TRBV5-1 13 TGCGCCAGCAGCCTTTCAGGGTTTTATGGCTACACCTTC CASSLSGFYGYTF
. TRBJ2-1 . TRBV5-1 14 TGCGCCAGCAGCCTGGGACTGGAGGCCCCTGAGCAGTTCTTC CASSLGLEAPEQFF
. TRBJ2-7 . TRBV28 13 TGTGCCAGCAGTTTTACAGGGATTTACGAGCAGTACTTC CASSFTGIYEQYF
. TRBJ1-1 . TRBV28 14 TGTGCCAGCAGTTCCCCCAGGGGTAGGACTGAAGCTTTCTTT CASSSPRGRTEAFF
. TRBJ1-2 TRBD1 TRBV7-2 15 TGTGCCAGCAGCTTAGAGTGGACAGGGAAGACCGGCTACACCTTC CASSLEWTGKTGYTF